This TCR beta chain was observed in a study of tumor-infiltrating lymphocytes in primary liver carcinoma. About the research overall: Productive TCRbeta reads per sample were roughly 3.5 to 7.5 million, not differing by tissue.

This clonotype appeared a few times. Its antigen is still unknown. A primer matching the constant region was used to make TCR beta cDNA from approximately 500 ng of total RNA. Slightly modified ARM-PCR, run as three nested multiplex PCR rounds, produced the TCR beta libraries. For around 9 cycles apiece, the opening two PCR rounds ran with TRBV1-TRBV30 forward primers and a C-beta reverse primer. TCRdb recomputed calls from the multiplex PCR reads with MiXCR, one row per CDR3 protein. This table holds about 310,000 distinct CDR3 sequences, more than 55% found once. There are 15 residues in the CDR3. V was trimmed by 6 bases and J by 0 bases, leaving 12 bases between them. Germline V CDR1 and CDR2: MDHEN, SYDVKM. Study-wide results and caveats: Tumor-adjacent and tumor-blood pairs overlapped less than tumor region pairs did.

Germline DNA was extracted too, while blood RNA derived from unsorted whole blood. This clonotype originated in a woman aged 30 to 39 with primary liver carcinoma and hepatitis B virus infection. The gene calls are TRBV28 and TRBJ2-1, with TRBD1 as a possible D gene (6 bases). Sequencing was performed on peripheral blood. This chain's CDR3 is CASSPTGSSYNEQFF. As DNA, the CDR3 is TGTGCCAGCAGCCCAACAGGGAGCTCCTACAATGAGCAGTTCTTC.